These 22 T cell receptor beta chains share one sample of origin, sequenced in a study of blood T cell repertoires in COVID-19. TCRdb keeps only in-frame clones here, not all; method: immunoSEQ multiplex PCR. The repertoire holds some 220,000 clones, with 92% as singletons. Sequences were obtained from peripheral blood. The source is a man aged 30-40 years with COVID-19, enrolled during active disease.

The rearrangement links TRBV3-1 (or the pseudogene TRBV3-2) to TRBJ1-1; maybe TRBD1 (6 bases). Trimming took 0 bases from V and 6 from J, leaving 17 bases between them. The CDR3 consists of 16 residues. Germline V lookup: CDR1 LGHDT, CDR2 YNNKEL (reference sequence). CDR3 loop: CASSQDLGGRLAEAFF. The CDR3 region has the DNA TGTGCCAGCAGCCAAGATCTCGGGGGGCGCCTAGCTGAAGCTTTCTTT.

This clone occurred once. The rearrangement links TRBV6-5 to TRBJ2-2, with 9 positions matching TRBD1. Germline V lookup: CDR1 MNHEY, CDR2 SVGAGI. Trimming cost V 5 bases and J 6 bases; bases outside gene matches: 7. The CDR3 sequence is 15 residues long. CDR3 nucleotides: TGTGCCAGCAGTCCCGGGACAGGGTTCGCCGGGGAGCTGTTTTTT. Encoded protein: CASSPGTGFAGELFF.

The V call is TRBV7-3, the J call TRBJ1-1, with D tentatively TRBD1 (5 bases). CDR1 and CDR2 from the germline V gene are SGHTA and FQGTGA. Trimming cost V 1 base and J 0 bases, with 21 bases left between them. This CDR3 comprises 19 residues. In nucleotides, the CDR3 is TGTGCCAGCAGCTTAAAGTGCGGGGGACGCAGATCCATGAACACTGAAGCTTTCTTT. It codes for CASSLKCGGRRSMNTEAFF.

V usage is TRBV14 and J usage is TRBJ1-2; a weak D match, TRBD1 (6 bases). With 2 bases removed from V and 8 bases from J, the gap between germline ends came to 12 bases. Germline loops: CDR1 SGHDN, CDR2 FVKESK. The CDR3 spans 13 residues. The CDR3: CASSQRRGGGYTF. The CDR3 coding sequence is TGTGCCAGCAGCCAAAGAAGGGGGGGAGGCTACACCTTC. Together with reference TRBV14 and TRBJ1-2, the CDR3 gives the full variable domain: EAGVTQFPSHSVIEKGQTVTLRCDPISGHDNLYWYRRVMGKEIKFLLHFVKESKQDESGMPNNRFLAERTGGTYSTLKVQPAELEDSGVYFCASSQRRGGGYTFGSGTRLTVV.

The chain couples TRBV3-1 (or the pseudogene TRBV3-2) to TRBJ2-7, with 13 bases aligning to TRBD2. From germline, CDR1 is LGHDT and CDR2 YNNKEL (reference sequence). This CDR3 is 14 amino acids long. Trimming cost V 10 bases and J 4 bases; bases outside gene matches: 7. Written as DNA, the CDR3 is TGTGCCACCCGGGGGACTAGCGGGGTTTACGAGCAGTACTTC. It specifies CATRGTSGVYEQYF.

V and J are TRBV29-1 and TRBJ2-1; tentatively, D is TRBD2 (7 bases). The CDR3 is made up of 14 amino acids. V was clipped by 7 bases and J by 5 bases, with 18 bases between them. CDR1 is SQVTM, CDR2 ANQGSEA, per germline. Here the CDR3 reads CSAERGGLNNEQFF. CDR3 coding DNA: TGCAGCGCGGAAAGGGGGGGCCTTAACAATGAGCAGTTCTTC.

This chain connects TRBV5-1 to TRBJ2-5; TRBD2 agrees at 9 bases. The V gene's germline CDR1 is SGHRS and CDR2 YFSETQ. Trimming at V came to 0 bases and at J to 4 bases, leaving 4 bases not matched to a gene. The CDR3 sequence is 15 residues long. In DNA, the CDR3 is TGCGCCAGCAGCTTGGCCCCTAGCGGGGCAGAGACCCAGTACTTC. It specifies CASSLAPSGAETQYF.

This sequence joins TRBV21-1 and TRBJ1-5; the tabulated D call, TRBD1, remains unverified against the DNA. TRBV21-1 is annotated as a pseudogene. The CDR3 extends over 19 amino acids. The CDR3 sequence is CASIEQRTGTPIINQPQHF. The CDR3 DNA reads as TGTGCCAGCATCGAGCAACGGACAGGGACCCCGATTATCAATCAGCCCCAGCATTTT.

This clone was counted once. The rearrangement joins TRBV6-5 to TRBJ1-5; D is unclear. This CDR3 has 13 residues. Germline CDR1 is MNHEY and CDR2 is SVGAGI. V lost 3 bases, J lost 5 bases, and 8 bases lay in between. The CDR3 region is CASSYDTHQPQHF. CDR3 DNA: TGTGCCAGCAGTTATGACACTCATCAGCCCCAGCATTTT.

This chain joins TRBV27 and TRBJ1-1; the D is unclear. In germline, CDR1 is MNHEY, CDR2 SMNVEV (reference sequence). Trimming took 6 bases from V and 0 from J, leaving 14 bases between them. The CDR3 covers 15 residues. In nucleotides, the CDR3 is TGTGCCAGCAGCCCTAGAGGGCAGTTGAACACTGAAGCTTTCTTT. Encoded protein: CASSPRGQLNTEAFF.

The chain has TRBV29-1 and TRBJ1-1; D not resolved. The germline V and J ends were trimmed by 3 bases and 3 bases, with 11 bases remaining between them. The germline V gene has CDR1 SQVTM and CDR2 ANQGSEA. The CDR3 totals 13 residues. The CDR3: CSVDSRGDTEAFF. DNA of the CDR3: TGCAGCGTTGATAGCCGGGGAGACACTGAAGCTTTCTTT.

This rearrangement joins TRBV10-3 to TRBJ1-2; 7 nucleotides agree with TRBD1. The CDR3 runs to 13 residues. V was pared by 10 bases and J by 8 bases, with 13 bases of the junction left unmatched. Germline-derived CDR1 and CDR2 are ENHRY and SYGVKD. CDR3 sequence: CATEPTGVQGYTF. DNA of the CDR3: TGTGCCACAGAACCAACAGGGGTACAGGGCTACACCTTC.

The J gene is TRBJ1-2, the V gene TRBV5-4; the D gene is possibly TRBD1 (6 bases). This CDR3 comprises 14 residues. The V end was cut by 1 base, the J end by 7 bases, with 14 bases between. The germline gives CDR1 SGHNT, CDR2 YYREEE (reference sequence). The CDR3 nucleotides are TGTGCCAGCAGCTTGTGGGGGACACGGGGTGGCTACACCTTC. This codes for CASSLWGTRGGYTF. Full variable domain (outside the CDR3, taken from reference TRBV5-4 and TRBJ1-2): ETGVTQSPTHLIKTRGQQVTLRCSSQSGHNTVSWYQQALGQGPQFIFQYYREEENGRGNFPPRFSGLQFPNYSSELNVNALELDDSALYLCASSLWGTRGGYTFGSGTRLTVV.

The chain has TRBV4-1 and TRBJ1-1, with D unresolved. CDR1 MGHRA and CDR2 YSYEKL come from the germline V gene. This CDR3 is built from 15 residues. The germline V and J ends were trimmed by 4 bases and 4 bases, with 16 bases remaining between them. The CDR3 sequence: CASSPRPGLPTEAFF. The CDR3 coding sequence is TGCGCCAGCAGCCCAAGACCGGGTCTTCCCACTGAAGCTTTCTTT.

The chain uses TRBV5-6 and TRBJ1-1, with D possibly matching TRBD1 (5 bases). In germline, CDR1 is SGHDT, CDR2 YYEEEE. V was clipped by 1 base and J by 1 base, with 14 bases between them. The CDR3 has 16 residues. CDR3 sequence reads: CASSLYAARENTEAFF. The CDR3 nucleotides are TGTGCCAGCAGCTTGTACGCTGCCAGGGAGAACACTGAAGCTTTCTTT.

This chain joins TRBV4-1 and TRBJ2-1; 14 bases line up with TRBD2. CDR1 is MGHRA and CDR2 is YSYEKL in the germline V gene. Trimming at V came to 4 bases and at J to 7 bases, leaving 15 bases not matched to a gene. This CDR3 is built from 19 residues. The CDR3 region has the DNA TGCGCCAGCAGCCCCCCACTAATCACGGGACTAGCGGGGGTTAATGAGCAGTTCTTC. It translates to CASSPPLITGLAGVNEQFF.

The chain uses TRBV4-1 and TRBJ2-3; weak D call: TRBD1 (6 bases). Germline loops: CDR1 MGHRA, CDR2 YSYEKL. The CDR3 has 16 amino acids. Trimming cost V 4 bases and J 1 base, with 15 bases left between them. The CDR3, as DNA: TGCGCCAGCAGCCTAGATCAGGGGACCGGCACAGATACGCAGTATTTT. Its protein is CASSLDQGTGTDTQYF.

The V and J genes are TRBV10-3 and TRBJ1-2; D ambiguous. The V gene's germline CDR1 is ENHRY and CDR2 SYGVKD. V dropped 3 bases and J dropped 12 bases, with 11 bases sitting between them. The CDR3 is made up of 11 amino acids. The CDR3 loop reads CAISDSQKNTF. The DNA of the CDR3 is TGTGCCATCAGTGACTCGCAGAAAAACACCTTC.

The J gene is TRBJ1-5, the V gene TRBV3-1 (or the pseudogene TRBV3-2); D unresolved. Trimming stripped 0 bases from V and 5 bases from J, with 11 bases between. The CDR3 is 15 residues long. CDR1 and CDR2 from the germline V gene are LGHDT and YNNKEL (reference sequence). The CDR3 here is CASSQDRAGHQPQHF. DNA of the CDR3: TGTGCCAGCAGCCAAGATCGGGCGGGTCATCAGCCCCAGCATTTT.

J is TRBJ2-2 and V is TRBV3-1 (or the pseudogene TRBV3-2); 9 bases match TRBD1. The CDR3 has 15 residues. Trimming removed 3 bases from V and 6 bases from J; junction bases left unmatched: 5. Germline lookup yields CDR1 LGHDT and CDR2 YNNKEL (reference sequence). CDR3 nucleotides: TGTGCCAGCAGCCACCGGGACAGGGACCCCGGGGAGCTGTTTTTT. This translates into CASSHRDRDPGELFF.

The J gene is TRBJ1-5, the V gene TRBV19; 8 nucleotides agree with TRBD1. The CDR3 has 16 residues. Germline V gives CDR1 LNHDA, CDR2 SQIVND (reference sequence). V dropped 11 bases and J dropped 5; count of bases not matched to a gene: 17. DNA of the CDR3: TGTGCCTCAACCCAGCCAGGACAGGGTTCCCATCAGCCCCAGCATTTT. Encoded protein: CASTQPGQGSHQPQHF.

V is TRBV3-1 (or the pseudogene TRBV3-2) and J is TRBJ1-1; D call uncertain. CDR3 length: 15 amino acids. Trimming removed 4 bases at V and 8 bases at J, with 20 bases between. Germline V gives CDR1 LGHDT, CDR2 YNNKEL (reference sequence). The CDR3 reads CASSPTTLSIREAFF. CDR3 in DNA: TGTGCCAGCAGCCCCACGACACTTTCGATCCGCGAAGCTTTCTTT.